These 30 T cell receptor beta chains were all obtained from the same sample, sequenced in a study of cytomegalovirus exposure and HLA in healthy donors. The PCR made use of 60 Vbeta and 13 Jbeta primers. Method: immunoSEQ multiplex PCR; TCRdb's copy keeps in-frame clones and lacks some. The data contain under 200,000 clones, around 84% of them singletons. Sequenced sample: PBMCs. The origin of the receptors is a woman aged 45-65 years in good health and CMV-seropositive.

The chain links TRBV4-2 to TRBJ2-5; 7 bases fit TRBD2. The CDR3 contains 17 residues. V was pared by 0 bases and J by 1 base, with 8 bases of the junction left unmatched. Germline V lookup: CDR1 LGHNA, CDR2 YNFKEQ. The CDR3 loop is CASSQEKGAGTQETQYF. The DNA of the CDR3 is TGTGCCAGCAGCCAAGAAAAGGGAGCGGGGACCCAAGAGACCCAGTACTTC.

The CDR3 DNA is TGTGCCAGCAGCTCGTTTGGGGGCTACGAGCAGTACTTC. This gives the protein CASSSFGGYEQYF. The rearrangement joins TRBV6-5 to TRBJ2-5; D may match TRBD1 or TRBD2 (5 bases each). The end of the DNA is better explained by TRBJ2-7, so the J call may be wrong. The germline gives CDR1 MNHEY, CDR2 SVGAGI. The CDR3 spans 13 residues.

The chain has TRBV19 and TRBJ2-5; TRBD2 agrees at 7 bases. Germline CDR1 reads LNHDA; CDR2 reads SQIVND (reference sequence). V lost 9 bases and J lost 4; bases outside the gene matches: 11. This CDR3 has 14 amino acids. CDR3 sequence: CASSARGIGETQYF. The CDR3 DNA sequence: TGTGCCAGCTCCGCGCGGGGGATTGGAGAGACCCAGTACTTC.

This clone came up once. The rearrangement uses TRBV19 and TRBJ2-7; 7 positions agree with TRBD2. Per the germline V gene, CDR1 is LNHDA and CDR2 is SQIVND (reference sequence). The junction had 11 bases not matched to a gene; V was cut back by 9 bases and J by 3 bases. The CDR3 loop spans 14 amino acids. CDR3 protein: CASAAGRGNYEQYF. CDR3 nucleotides: TGTGCCAGCGCGGCGGGGAGGGGTAACTACGAGCAGTACTTC.

The V call is TRBV28, the J call TRBJ1-3, with D unclear. Trimming took off 4 bases at V and 3 bases at J, with 16 bases between the two ends. Germline V gives CDR1 MDHEN, CDR2 SYDVKM. This CDR3 is built from 16 residues. The CDR3 is CASSSTVLRNGNTIYF. CDR3 nucleotides: TGTGCCAGCAGTTCCACAGTCCTCCGAAATGGAAACACCATATATTTT.

The genes are TRBV5-5 and TRBJ1-1, with D uncertain. V was pared by 4 bases and J by 3 bases, with 19 bases between. The CDR3 runs 16 residues. Germline V gene sequence: CDR1 SGHKS, CDR2 YYEKEE (reference sequence). CDR3 in amino acids: CASSQYPAGMHTEAFF. The DNA of the CDR3 is TGTGCCAGCAGCCAGTATCCGGCGGGGATGCACACTGAAGCTTTCTTT.

The chain combines TRBV2 with TRBJ2-5; TRBD1 aligns across 8 bases. The CDR3 totals 16 residues. The germline gives CDR1 SNHLY, CDR2 FYNNEI. The V gene end was trimmed by 6 bases and the J gene end by 0 bases; junction bases not matched to a gene: 9. CDR3 loop: CASSDPGGPYQETQYF. The CDR3, as DNA: TGTGCCAGCAGCGACCCAGGGGGCCCGTACCAAGAGACCCAGTACTTC.

V and J are TRBV5-5 and TRBJ1-2, with D possibly TRBD1 on 6 matching bases. The CDR3 is 15 residues long. Trimming took 4 bases from V and 8 from J, leaving 21 bases between them. The germline V gene encodes CDR1 SGHKS and CDR2 YYEKEE (reference sequence). The CDR3 sequence is CASSPTTGSLRGYTF. DNA of the CDR3: TGTGCCAGCAGCCCTACCACAGGGAGTTTAAGGGGCTACACCTTC.

The chain couples TRBV11-2 to TRBJ2-3; possible D gene TRBD2, 5 bases. From germline, CDR1 is SGHAT and CDR2 FQNNGV. Trimming cost V 6 bases and J 7 bases, with 11 bases left between them. This CDR3 comprises 12 residues. The CDR3 region has the DNA TGTGCCAGCAGTTTCCTGGACTATACGCAGTATTTT. Translation gives CASSFLDYTQYF.

The J gene is TRBJ1-6, the V gene TRBV5-1, with TRBD1 identical over 7 bases. Germline loops: CDR1 SGHRS, CDR2 YFSETQ. The CDR3 has 19 amino acids. The V gene end was trimmed by 1 base and the J gene end by 7 bases; junction bases not matched to a gene: 17. CDR3 loop: CASSLREFSGTALNSPLHF. Here the CDR3 DNA reads TGCGCCAGCAGCTTGCGCGAATTCTCCGGGACAGCACTGAATTCACCCCTCCACTTT.

The chain joins TRBV4-2 to TRBJ2-3; 7 nucleotides agree with TRBD1. Per the germline V gene, CDR1 is LGHNA and CDR2 is YNFKEQ. This CDR3 spans 15 amino acids. J was trimmed by 2 bases and V by 2 bases; bases with no gene match: 4. CDR3 amino acids: CASSQNRGPTDTQYF. CDR3 bases: TGTGCCAGCAGCCAAAACAGGGGACCCACAGATACGCAGTATTTT.

This sequence joins TRBV18 and TRBJ2-5; D is possibly TRBD1 (6 bases). The ends were cut back, 0 bases at V and 2 bases at J, with 10 bases in the middle. The CDR3 sequence is 15 residues long. CDR1 and CDR2 from the germline V gene are KGHSH and LQKENI. The CDR3 sequence: CASSPPRGRQETQYF. In DNA, the CDR3 is TGTGCCAGCTCACCACCCAGGGGACGGCAAGAGACCCAGTACTTC.

V usage is TRBV11-2 and J usage is TRBJ2-7; maybe TRBD1 (7 bases). CDR3 length equals 16 residues. Germline values: CDR1 SGHAT, CDR2 FQNNGV. V shed 4 bases and J shed 2 bases, with 18 bases lying between them. CDR3 loop: CASSSRGGTAPYEQYF. The CDR3 region has the DNA TGTGCCAGCAGCTCCCGAGGGGGGACAGCGCCCTACGAGCAGTACTTC. Looking up the rest from reference TRBV11-2 and TRBJ2-7 gives the full variable domain: EAGVAQSPRYKIIEKRQSVAFWCNPISGHATLYWYQQILGQGPKLLIQFQNNGVVDDSQLPKDRFSAERLKGVDSTLKIQPAKLEDSAVYLCASSSRGGTAPYEQYFGPGTRLTVT.

The chain links TRBV7-9 to TRBJ2-3; 7 bases fit TRBD2. The germline V gene encodes CDR1 SEHNR and CDR2 FQNEAQ (reference sequence). V shed 5 bases, J shed 3 bases, and the junction held 8 bases outside the gene matches. The CDR3 has 15 amino acids. The CDR3 sequence is CASSLGERGTDTQYF. Written as DNA, the CDR3 is TGTGCCAGCAGCCTCGGGGAGCGGGGTACAGATACGCAGTATTTT.

The chain combines TRBV9 with TRBJ2-2, with 11 bases fitting TRBD2. This CDR3 contains 16 residues. V trimming: 3 bases; J trimming: 3 bases; junction bases outside the gene matches: 4. Germline assignment: CDR1 SGDLS and CDR2 YYNGEE. Here the CDR3 DNA reads TGTGCCAGCAGCGCTAGCGGGGGGATAGACACCGGGGAGCTGTTTTTT. The encoded protein is CASSASGGIDTGELFF.

The CDR3, as DNA: TGTGCCAGCAGTTCTGGGGGGTCAAGTAATGAAAAACTGTTTTTT. Encoded protein: CASSSGGSSNEKLFF. V gene TRBV28 combines with J gene TRBJ1-4; D possibly corresponds to TRBD1 (5 bases). Germline V gives CDR1 MDHEN, CDR2 SYDVKM. This CDR3 is built from 15 residues. V dropped 4 bases and J dropped 4 bases, with 13 bases sitting between them.

The chain couples TRBV19 to TRBJ1-5, with a possible D match to TRBD1 (5 bases). Germline V gene sequence: CDR1 LNHDA, CDR2 SQIVND (reference sequence). V was pared by 2 bases and J by 3 bases, with 11 bases between. There are 15 residues in the CDR3. For the CDR3, the DNA is TGTGCCAGTAGTATACGTTCAGGGCACAATCAGCCCCAGCATTTT. Translating gives CASSIRSGHNQPQHF.

On this clone itself: Other DNA sequences from this sample encode an identical CDR3 as well. This rearrangement joins TRBV27 to TRBJ2-3; TRBD2 is a possible D gene (6 bases). Deletions cut 4 bases from V and 2 bases from J, with 16 bases between. CDR3 length equals 16 residues. Germline V lookup: CDR1 MNHEY, CDR2 SMNVEV (reference sequence). The CDR3 sequence is CASSSYQRVATDTQYF. The CDR3 region has the DNA TGTGCCAGCAGTTCCTATCAGCGGGTGGCCACAGATACGCAGTATTTT.

The chain joins TRBV21-1 to TRBJ1-4. TRBV21-1 is classified as a pseudogene. The CDR3 is 13 residues long. CDR3 coding DNA: TGTGCCAGCCCCCGGGTGGCTAATGAAAAACTGTTTTTT. Protein: CASPRVANEKLFF.

The chain recombines TRBV7-9 with TRBJ2-3; tentative D call: TRBD2 (5 bases). The V gene lost 2 bases and the J gene lost 5 bases, with 11 bases spanning the gap. Germline CDR1 reads SEHNR; CDR2 reads FQNEAQ (reference sequence). The CDR3 is 14 residues long. The CDR3 is CASSLTGRGDTQYF. CDR3 nucleotides: TGTGCCAGCAGCTTAACGGGCCGGGGAGATACGCAGTATTTT.

The rearrangement joins TRBV7-9 to TRBJ1-1; D is perhaps TRBD1 (5 bases). The length of the CDR3 is 14 residues. V was clipped by 5 bases and J by 6 bases, with 16 bases between them. Germline CDR1 SEHNR, CDR2 FQNEAQ (reference sequence). DNA of the CDR3: TGTGCCAGCAGCCCCAGTTGGACACCCCCTGAAGCTTTCTTT. Translated: CASSPSWTPPEAFF.

The rearrangement links TRBV27 to TRBJ2-7, with 10 positions matching TRBD1. CDR1 is MNHEY and CDR2 is SMNVEV in the germline V gene (reference sequence). The V and J ends lost 5 bases and 3 bases, in that order; junction bases with no gene match: 4. The CDR3 is 14 residues long. The CDR3 sequence is CASSRTGGSYEQYF. The CDR3 coding sequence is TGTGCCAGCAGTCGGACAGGGGGGAGCTACGAGCAGTACTTC.

This clone was counted only a few times. The junction differs from germline at one of its ends, possibly a read error. In the same sample, other DNA sequences code for this CDR3. V gene TRBV4-1 combines with J gene TRBJ1-2; tentatively, D is TRBD1 (6 bases). Germline CDR1 MGHRA, CDR2 YSYEKL. The CDR3 consists of 15 residues. CDR3 residues: CASSQNRDGLDGYTF. The CDR3, as DNA: TGTGCCAGCAGCCAAAACAGGGATGGATTGGATGGCTACACCTTC.

This chain connects TRBV5-1 to TRBJ2-5; D is ambiguous. Looked up from germline, CDR1 is SGHRS and CDR2 is YFSETQ. The V end lost 0 bases, the J end lost 5 bases, and 11 bases lay between the germline ends. CDR3 size: 14 residues. The CDR3 coding sequence is TGCGCCAGCAGCTTGGCCTCGGTACGGGAGACCCAGTACTTC. The encoded protein is CASSLASVRETQYF.

The V gene is TRBV12-5, the J gene TRBJ2-7; possible D gene TRBD1, 5 bases. Germline V gene sequence: CDR1 LGHNT, CDR2 FRNRAP. With 1 base removed from V and 6 bases from J, the gap between germline ends came to 10 bases. CDR3 length: 13 residues. The CDR3 sequence: CASGLDAGSEQYF. CDR3 DNA sequence: TGTGCTAGTGGTTTGGATGCAGGGTCCGAGCAGTACTTC. Together with reference TRBV12-5 and TRBJ2-7, the CDR3 gives the full variable domain: DARVTQTPRHKVTEMGQEVTMRCQPILGHNTVFWYRQTMMQGLELLAYFRNRAPLDDSGMPKDRFSAEMPDATLATLKIQPSEPRDSAVYFCASGLDAGSEQYFGPGTRLTVT.

The chain links TRBV7-9 to TRBJ2-7; 8 positions agree with TRBD1. CDR3 size: 15 residues. In germline, CDR1 is SEHNR, CDR2 FQNEAQ (reference sequence). With V trimmed by 0 bases and J by 2 bases, 3 bases remained unmatched. Here the CDR3 DNA reads TGTGCCAGCAGCTTAGCGCGGACAGGGACCTACGAGCAGTACTTC. This sequence encodes CASSLARTGTYEQYF. The full variable domain, in which reference TRBV7-9 and TRBJ2-7 provide the parts outside the CDR3, is DTGVSQNPRHKITKRGQNVTFRCDPISEHNRLYWYRQTLGQGPEFLTYFQNEAQLEKSRLLSDRFSAERPKGSFSTLEIQRTEQGDSAMYLCASSLARTGTYEQYFGPGTRLTVT.

This clone was picked up one time. This sequence joins TRBV5-1 and TRBJ1-1; D is unresolved. This CDR3 contains 15 residues. V was shortened by 5 bases and J by 1 base, with 15 bases between the two germline ends. The V gene's germline CDR1 is SGHRS and CDR2 YFSETQ. This chain's CDR3 is CASSFQGEGNTEAFF. CDR3 coding DNA: TGCGCCAGCAGTTTCCAAGGCGAGGGGAACACTGAAGCTTTCTTT.

The chain recombines TRBV28 with TRBJ1-6, with 7 nucleotides matching TRBD1. Germline loops: CDR1 MDHEN, CDR2 SYDVKM. The CDR3 consists of 16 residues. V trimming: 2 bases; J trimming: 5 bases; junction bases outside the gene matches: 6. The CDR3 here is CASSLDMTGNNSPLHF. The CDR3 DNA reads as TGTGCCAGCAGTTTAGACATGACAGGGAATAATTCACCCCTCCACTTT.

The V and J genes are TRBV11-1 and TRBJ1-2; 9 bases match TRBD1. J gave up 2 bases and V 5 bases, and 6 bases lay outside the gene matches. This CDR3 contains 15 residues. Looked up from germline, CDR1 is SGHAT and CDR2 is FQDESV (reference sequence). The CDR3 region has the DNA TGTGCCAGCAGCACCCGACAGGGGGAAAACTATGGCTACACCTTC. This translates into CASSTRQGENYGYTF.

The V call is TRBV5-1, the J call TRBJ2-3; 12 nucleotides line up with TRBD1. CDR3 length: 16 amino acids. Germline V gives CDR1 SGHRS, CDR2 YFSETQ. V was clipped by 4 bases and J by 5 bases; unmatched bases: 8. CDR3 sequence: CASSGGQGARRDTQYF. The CDR3 nucleotides read TGCGCCAGCAGCGGGGGACAGGGGGCGCGAAGAGATACGCAGTATTTT.